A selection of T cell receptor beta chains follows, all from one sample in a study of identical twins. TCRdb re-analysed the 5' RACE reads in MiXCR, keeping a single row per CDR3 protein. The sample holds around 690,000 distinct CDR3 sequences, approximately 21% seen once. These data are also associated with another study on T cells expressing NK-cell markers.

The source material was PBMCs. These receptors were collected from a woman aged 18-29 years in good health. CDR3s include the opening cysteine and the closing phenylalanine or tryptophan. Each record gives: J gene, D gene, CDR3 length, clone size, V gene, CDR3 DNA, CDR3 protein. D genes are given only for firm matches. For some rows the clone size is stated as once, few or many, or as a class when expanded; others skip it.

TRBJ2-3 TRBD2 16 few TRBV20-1 TGCAGTGCTAGAATCGCTAGCGGGGGGGCCACAGATACGCAGTATTTT CSARIASGGATDTQYF
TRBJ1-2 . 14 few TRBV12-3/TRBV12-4 TGTGCCAGCAGCCGACATGGACAGTCTCATGGCTACACCTTC CASSRHGQSHGYTF
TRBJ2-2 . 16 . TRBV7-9 TGTGCCAGCAGCGCCTGGGGTGGGGGCCGAAACGGGGAGCTGTTTTTT CASSAWGGGRNGELFF
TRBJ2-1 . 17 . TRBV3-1 TGTGCCAGCAGCCTCCCCCAGACAGCGAGCTCCTACAATGAGCAGTTCTTC CASSLPQTASSYNEQFF
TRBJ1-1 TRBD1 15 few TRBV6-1 TGTGCCAGCACCCGGGACAGATCCATGAACACTGAAGCTTTCTTT CASTRDRSMNTEAFF
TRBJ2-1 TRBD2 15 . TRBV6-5 TGTGCCAGCAGTTACTTTAGCGGGGGGACAGATGAGCAGTTCTTC CASSYFSGGTDEQFF
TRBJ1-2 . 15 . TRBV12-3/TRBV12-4 TGTGCCAGCAGTCACGAACCCAAGCCGAATGATGGCTACACCTTC CASSHEPKPNDGYTF
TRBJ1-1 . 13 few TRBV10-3 TGTGCCATCAGTGACGGAGCGAACACTGAAGCTTTCTTT CAISDGANTEAFF
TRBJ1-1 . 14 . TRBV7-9 TGTGCCAGCAGCTTAGGGCAGGGGACCACTGAAGCTTTCTTT CASSLGQGTTEAFF
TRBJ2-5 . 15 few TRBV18 TGTGCCAGCTCATCTTATCTGGCAGATTTAGAGACCCAGTACTTC CASSSYLADLETQYF
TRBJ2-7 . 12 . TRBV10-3 TGTGCCATCAGTGCCGTCTCCTACGAGCAGTACTTC CAISAVSYEQYF
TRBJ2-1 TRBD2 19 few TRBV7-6 TGTGCCAGCAGCTTGGCGCTAATGACCCCGGGACTAGCGGACAATGAGCAGTTCTTC CASSLALMTPGLADNEQFF
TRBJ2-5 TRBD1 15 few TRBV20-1 TGCAGTGCTAGGTGGGGCCGACAGGGGCAAGAGACCCAGTACTTC CSARWGRQGQETQYF
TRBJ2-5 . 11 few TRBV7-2 TGTGCCAGCAGCTTGCACGGGACCCAGTACTTC CASSLHGTQYF
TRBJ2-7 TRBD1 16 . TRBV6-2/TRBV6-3 TGTGCCAGCAGTTACTCAAGGGGACAGGGAACCTACGAGCAGTACTTC CASSYSRGQGTYEQYF
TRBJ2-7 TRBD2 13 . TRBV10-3 TGTGCCATCACCGGACTGACTAGCAACGAGCAGTACTTC CAITGLTSNEQYF
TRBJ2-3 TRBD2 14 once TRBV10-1 TGCGCCAGCAGTGACCCAGCGGGAGCAGATACGCAGTATTTT CASSDPAGADTQYF
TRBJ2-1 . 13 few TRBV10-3 TGTGCCATCGGCCGGGGGGCTTGGGATGAGCAGTTCTTC CAIGRGAWDEQFF
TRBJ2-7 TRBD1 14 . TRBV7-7 TGTGCCAGCAGTCCGGGACAGGGGAACTACGAGCAGTACTTC CASSPGQGNYEQYF
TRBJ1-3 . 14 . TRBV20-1 TGCAGTGCTAGAGGGGGGGGACGTGGAAACACCATATATTTT CSARGGGRGNTIYF
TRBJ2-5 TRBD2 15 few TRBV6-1 TGTGCCAGCAGGCGACTAGCGGGAGACCAAGAGACCCAGTACTTC CASRRLAGDQETQYF
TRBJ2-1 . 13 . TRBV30 TGTGCCCTCCAAAGGTACTCCTACAATGAGCAGTTCTTC CALQRYSYNEQFF
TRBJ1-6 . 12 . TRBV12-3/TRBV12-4 TGTGCCAGCAGTTTTTTGTATTCACCCCTCCACTTT CASSFLYSPLHF
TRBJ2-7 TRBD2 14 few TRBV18 TGTGCCAGCTCACCCACTAGCGGGAGGGCCAAGCAGTACTTC CASSPTSGRAKQYF
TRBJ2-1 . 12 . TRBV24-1 TGTGCCACCGGGACAACATACAATGAGCAGTTCTTC CATGTTYNEQFF
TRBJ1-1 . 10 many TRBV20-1 TGCAGTGCCGTGAGGGCCGAAGCTTTCTTT CSAVRAEAFF
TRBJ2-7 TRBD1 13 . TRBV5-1 TGCGCCAGCAGCGAGACAGGGGGTTACGAGCAGTACTTC CASSETGGYEQYF
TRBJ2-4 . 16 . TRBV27 TGTGCCAGCAGTTTATGGCGGGGACTAGCCAAAAACATTCAGTACTTC CASSLWRGLAKNIQYF
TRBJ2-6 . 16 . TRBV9 TGTGCCAGCAGCGTAGGGCGGTACTCTGGGGCCAACGTCCTGACTTTC CASSVGRYSGANVLTF
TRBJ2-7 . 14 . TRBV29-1 TGCAGCGCAGACATGGGACGGCCATCCTACGAGCAGTACTTC CSADMGRPSYEQYF
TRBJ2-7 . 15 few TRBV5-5 TGTGCCAGCATGAACTCGGGACTCAAGACCTACGAGCAGTACTTC CASMNSGLKTYEQYF
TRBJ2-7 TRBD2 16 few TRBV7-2 TGTGCCAGCAGCGCAGAACTAGCGGGAGGGCGGTACGAGCAGTACTTC CASSAELAGGRYEQYF
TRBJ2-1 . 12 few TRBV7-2 TGTGCCAGCAGCAGGGATAACCATGAGCAGTTCTTC CASSRDNHEQFF
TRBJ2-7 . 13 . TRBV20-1 TGCAGTGCTAGTTTTGAGAAATACTCCGAGCAGTACTTC CSASFEKYSEQYF
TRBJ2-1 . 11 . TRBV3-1 TGTGCCAGCGGGGGTCTAGGGGAGCAGTTCTTC CASGGLGEQFF
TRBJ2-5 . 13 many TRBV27 TGTGCCAGCAGTAGTCTAGCGCAAGAGACCCAGTACTTC CASSSLAQETQYF
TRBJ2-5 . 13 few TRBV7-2 TGTGCCAGCAGCTTGGGCCTAGAAAAGACCCAGTACTTC CASSLGLEKTQYF
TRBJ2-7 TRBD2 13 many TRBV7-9 TGTGCCAGCAGCGGAGGGACTAGCGGGGAGCAGTACTTC CASSGGTSGEQYF